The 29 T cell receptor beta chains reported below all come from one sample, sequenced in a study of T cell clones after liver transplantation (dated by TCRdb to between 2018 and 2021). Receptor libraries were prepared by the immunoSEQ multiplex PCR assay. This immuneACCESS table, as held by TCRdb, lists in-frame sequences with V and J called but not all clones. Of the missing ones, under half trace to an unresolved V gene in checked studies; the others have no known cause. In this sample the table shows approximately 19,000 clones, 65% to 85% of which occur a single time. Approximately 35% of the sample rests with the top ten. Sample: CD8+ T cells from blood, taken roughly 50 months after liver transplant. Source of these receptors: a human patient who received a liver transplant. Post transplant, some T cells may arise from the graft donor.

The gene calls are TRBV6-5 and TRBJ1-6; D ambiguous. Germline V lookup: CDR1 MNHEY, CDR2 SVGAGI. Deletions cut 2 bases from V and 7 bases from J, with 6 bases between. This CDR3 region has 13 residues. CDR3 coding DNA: TGTGCCAGCAGTTACGGTGTGAATTCACCCCTCCACTTT. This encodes CASSYGVNSPLHF.

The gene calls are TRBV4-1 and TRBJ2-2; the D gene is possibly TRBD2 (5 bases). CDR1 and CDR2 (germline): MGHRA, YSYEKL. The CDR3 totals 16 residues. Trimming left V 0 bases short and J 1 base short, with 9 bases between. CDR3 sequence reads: CASSQEGLRNTGELFF. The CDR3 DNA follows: TGCGCCAGCAGCCAAGAAGGACTCAGGAACACCGGGGAGCTGTTTTTT.

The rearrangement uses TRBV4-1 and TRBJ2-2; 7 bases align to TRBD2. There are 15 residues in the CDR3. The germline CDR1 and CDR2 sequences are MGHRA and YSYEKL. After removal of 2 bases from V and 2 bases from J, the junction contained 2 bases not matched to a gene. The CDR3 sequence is CASSQREVNTGELFF. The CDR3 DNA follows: TGCGCCAGCAGCCAACGGGAGGTTAACACCGGGGAGCTGTTTTTT.

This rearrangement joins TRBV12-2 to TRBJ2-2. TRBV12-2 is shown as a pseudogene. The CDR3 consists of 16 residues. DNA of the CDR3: TGTGCAAGTCGCTTAGCGTGGGTAAAAGACACCGGGGAGCTGTTTTTT. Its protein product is CASRLAWVKDTGELFF.

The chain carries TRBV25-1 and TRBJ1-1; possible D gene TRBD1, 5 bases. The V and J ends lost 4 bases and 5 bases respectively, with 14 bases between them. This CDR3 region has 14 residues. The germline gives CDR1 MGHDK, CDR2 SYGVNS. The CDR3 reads CASSAGLQGTEAFF. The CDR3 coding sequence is TGTGCCAGCAGTGCGGGACTCCAGGGTACTGAAGCTTTCTTT.

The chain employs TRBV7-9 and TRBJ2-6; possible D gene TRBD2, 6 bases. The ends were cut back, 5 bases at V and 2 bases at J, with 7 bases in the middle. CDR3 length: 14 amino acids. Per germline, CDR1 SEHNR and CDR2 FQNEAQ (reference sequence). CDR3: CASSGRTGANVLTF. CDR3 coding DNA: TGTGCCAGCAGCGGGAGGACTGGGGCCAACGTCCTGACTTTC.

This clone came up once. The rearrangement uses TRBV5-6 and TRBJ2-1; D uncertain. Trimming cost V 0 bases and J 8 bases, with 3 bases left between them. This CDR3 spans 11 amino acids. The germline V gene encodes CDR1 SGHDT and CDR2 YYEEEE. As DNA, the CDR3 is TGTGCCAGCAGCTTGGACGATGAGCAGTTCTTC. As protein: CASSLDDEQFF.

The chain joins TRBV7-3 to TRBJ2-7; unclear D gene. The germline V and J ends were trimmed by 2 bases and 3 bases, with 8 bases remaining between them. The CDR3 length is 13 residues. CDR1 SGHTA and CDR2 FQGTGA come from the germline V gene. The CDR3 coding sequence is TGTGCCAGCAGCTTATTTGTCAACTACGAGCAGTACTTC. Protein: CASSLFVNYEQYF.

CDR3 coding DNA: TGTGCCAGCAGCGTAGCGGGGGCCAGCACAGATACGCAGTATTTT. It specifies CASSVAGASTDTQYF. The gene calls are TRBV5-6 and TRBJ2-3; 9 bases line up with TRBD2. There are 15 residues in the CDR3. Germline V CDR1 and CDR2: SGHDT, YYEEEE. Losses at the gene ends were 4 bases for V and 0 bases for J; bases not matched to a gene: 3.

The CDR3 DNA sequence: TGCGCCAGCAGCCAAGAGAAAGGATCTGGAAACACCATATATTTT. This codes for CASSQEKGSGNTIYF. The chain couples TRBV4-3 to TRBJ1-3; D not resolved. Germline V CDR1 and CDR2: LGHNA, YSLEER. This CDR3 is 15 amino acids long. V gave up 0 bases and J gave up 1 base, with 7 bases separating them.

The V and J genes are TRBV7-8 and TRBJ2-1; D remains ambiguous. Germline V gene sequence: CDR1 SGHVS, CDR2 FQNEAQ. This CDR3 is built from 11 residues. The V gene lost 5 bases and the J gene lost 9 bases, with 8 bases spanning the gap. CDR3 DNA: TGTGCCAGCAGCCCTTCAACTGAGCAGTTCTTC. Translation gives CASSPSTEQFF.

CDR3 sequence (DNA): TGTGCCAGCAGTTACTCGAGAGGGGACGGCTACACCTTC. It is translated as CASSYSRGDGYTF. The chain combines TRBV6-5 with TRBJ1-2, with a weak D call TRBD1 (5 bases). This CDR3 is 13 amino acids long. V was pared by 0 bases and J by 8 bases, with 10 bases between. Germline values: CDR1 MNHEY, CDR2 SVGAGI.

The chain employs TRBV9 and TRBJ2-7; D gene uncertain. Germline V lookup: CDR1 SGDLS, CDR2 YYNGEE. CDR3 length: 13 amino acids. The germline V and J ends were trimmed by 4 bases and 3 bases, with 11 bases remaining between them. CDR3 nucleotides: TGTGCCAGCAGCCTTGGACCCAACTACGAGCAGTACTTC. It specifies CASSLGPNYEQYF.

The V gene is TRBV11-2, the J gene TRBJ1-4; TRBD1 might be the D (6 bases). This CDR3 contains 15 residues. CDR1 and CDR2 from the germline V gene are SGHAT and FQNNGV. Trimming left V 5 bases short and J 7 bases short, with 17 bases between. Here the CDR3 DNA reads TGTGCCAGCAGCCGCCTGACGGGGGGCTTTGAAAAACTGTTTTTT. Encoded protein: CASSRLTGGFEKLFF. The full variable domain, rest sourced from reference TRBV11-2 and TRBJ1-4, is EAGVAQSPRYKIIEKRQSVAFWCNPISGHATLYWYQQILGQGPKLLIQFQNNGVVDDSQLPKDRFSAERLKGVDSTLKIQPAKLEDSAVYLCASSRLTGGFEKLFFGSGTQLSVL.

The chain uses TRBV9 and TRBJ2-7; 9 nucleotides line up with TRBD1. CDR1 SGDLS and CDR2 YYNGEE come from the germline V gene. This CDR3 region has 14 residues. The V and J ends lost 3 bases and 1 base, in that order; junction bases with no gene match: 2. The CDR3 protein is CASSGDRDSYEQYF. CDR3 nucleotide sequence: TGTGCCAGCAGCGGGGACAGGGATTCCTACGAGCAGTACTTC.

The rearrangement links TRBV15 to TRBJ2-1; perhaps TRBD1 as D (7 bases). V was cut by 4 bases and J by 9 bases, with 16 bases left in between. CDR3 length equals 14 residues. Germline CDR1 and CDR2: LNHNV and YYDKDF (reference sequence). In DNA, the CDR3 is TGTGCCACCAGCACGAGACAGGGAGGCAGTGAGCAGTTCTTC. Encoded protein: CATSTRQGGSEQFF.

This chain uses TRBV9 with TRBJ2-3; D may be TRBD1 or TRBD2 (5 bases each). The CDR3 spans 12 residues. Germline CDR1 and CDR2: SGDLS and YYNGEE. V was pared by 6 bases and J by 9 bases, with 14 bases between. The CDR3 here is CASMGDGITQYF. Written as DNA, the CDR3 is TGTGCCAGCATGGGGGACGGTATAACGCAGTATTTT.

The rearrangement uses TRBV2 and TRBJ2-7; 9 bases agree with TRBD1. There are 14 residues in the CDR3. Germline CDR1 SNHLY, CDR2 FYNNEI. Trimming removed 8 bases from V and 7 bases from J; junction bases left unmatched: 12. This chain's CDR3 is CASDPGQGLREQYF. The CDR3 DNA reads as TGTGCCAGCGATCCGGGACAGGGTCTTCGGGAGCAGTACTTC.

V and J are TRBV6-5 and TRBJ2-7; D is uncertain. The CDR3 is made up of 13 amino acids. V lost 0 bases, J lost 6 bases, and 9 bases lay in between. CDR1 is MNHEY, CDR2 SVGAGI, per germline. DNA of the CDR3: TGTGCCAGCAGTTACTCTCCCCGACTCGAGCAGTACTTC. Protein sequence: CASSYSPRLEQYF.

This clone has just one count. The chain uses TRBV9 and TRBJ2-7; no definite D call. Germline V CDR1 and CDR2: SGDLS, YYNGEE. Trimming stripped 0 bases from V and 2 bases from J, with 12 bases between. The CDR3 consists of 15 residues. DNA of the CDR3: TGTGCCAGCAGCGTAGGAGCAGGTCTAACCTACGAGCAGTACTTC. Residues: CASSVGAGLTYEQYF.

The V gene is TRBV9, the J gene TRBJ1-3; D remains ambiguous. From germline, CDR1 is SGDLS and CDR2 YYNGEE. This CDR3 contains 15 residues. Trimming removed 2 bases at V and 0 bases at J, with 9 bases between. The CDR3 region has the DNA TGTGCCAGCAGCGTGGGTAGGAGCTCTGGAAACACCATATATTTT. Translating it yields CASSVGRSSGNTIYF.

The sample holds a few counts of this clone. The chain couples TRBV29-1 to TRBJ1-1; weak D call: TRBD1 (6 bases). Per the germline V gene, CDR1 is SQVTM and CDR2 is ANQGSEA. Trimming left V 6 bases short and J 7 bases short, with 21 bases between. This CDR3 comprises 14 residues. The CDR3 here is CSVPHGTLPDEAFF. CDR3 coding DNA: TGCAGCGTCCCACACGGGACACTACCAGATGAAGCTTTCTTT.

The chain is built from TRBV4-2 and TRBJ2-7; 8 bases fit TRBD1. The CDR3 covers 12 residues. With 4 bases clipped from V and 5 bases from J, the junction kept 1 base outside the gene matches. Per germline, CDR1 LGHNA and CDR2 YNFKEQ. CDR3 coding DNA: TGTGCCAGCAGCCCGGGACAGGACGAGCAGTACTTC. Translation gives CASSPGQDEQYF.

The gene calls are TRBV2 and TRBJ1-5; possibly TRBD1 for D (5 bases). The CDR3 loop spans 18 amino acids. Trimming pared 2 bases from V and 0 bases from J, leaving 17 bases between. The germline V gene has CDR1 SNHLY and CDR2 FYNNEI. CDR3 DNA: TGTGCCAGCAGTGAAAGGTGGGGCAGGCAGTATAGCAATCAGCCCCAGCATTTT. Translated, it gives CASSERWGRQYSNQPQHF.

The CDR3 loop reads CASSLASPSSYEQYF. CDR3 DNA: TGTGCCAGCAGCTTAGCTAGCCCGAGCTCCTACGAGCAGTACTTC. J is TRBJ2-7 and V is TRBV11-2; perhaps TRBD2 as D (5 bases). The CDR3 sequence is 15 residues long. Germline-derived CDR1 and CDR2 are SGHAT and FQNNGV. The germline V and J ends were trimmed by 1 base and 0 bases, with 10 bases remaining between them. The variable domain in full, with the rest retrieved from reference TRBV11-2 and TRBJ2-7, is EAGVAQSPRYKIIEKRQSVAFWCNPISGHATLYWYQQILGQGPKLLIQFQNNGVVDDSQLPKDRFSAERLKGVDSTLKIQPAKLEDSAVYLCASSLASPSSYEQYFGPGTRLTVT.

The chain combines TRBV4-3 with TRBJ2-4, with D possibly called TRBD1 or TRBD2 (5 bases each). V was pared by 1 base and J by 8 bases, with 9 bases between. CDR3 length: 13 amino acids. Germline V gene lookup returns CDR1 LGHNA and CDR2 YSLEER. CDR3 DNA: TGCGCCAGCAGCCAAGGAATGGGGGACATTCAGTACTTC. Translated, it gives CASSQGMGDIQYF.

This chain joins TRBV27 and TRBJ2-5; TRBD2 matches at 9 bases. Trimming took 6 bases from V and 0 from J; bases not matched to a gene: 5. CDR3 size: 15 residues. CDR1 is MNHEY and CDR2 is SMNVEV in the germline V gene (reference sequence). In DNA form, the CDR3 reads TGTGCCAGCAGCCAAGCTAGCGGGGACCAAGAGACCCAGTACTTC. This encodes CASSQASGDQETQYF.

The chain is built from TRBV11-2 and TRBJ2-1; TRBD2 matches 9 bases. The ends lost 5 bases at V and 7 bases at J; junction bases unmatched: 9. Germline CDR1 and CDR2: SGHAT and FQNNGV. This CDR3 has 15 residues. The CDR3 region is CASSPTSGGSNEQFF. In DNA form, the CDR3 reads TGTGCCAGCAGCCCGACTAGCGGCGGTTCGAATGAGCAGTTCTTC.

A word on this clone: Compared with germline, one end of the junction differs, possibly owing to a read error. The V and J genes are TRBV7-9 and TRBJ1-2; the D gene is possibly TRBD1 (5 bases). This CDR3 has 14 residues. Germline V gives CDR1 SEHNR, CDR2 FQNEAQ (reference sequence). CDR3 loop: CASSFRVSNYGYTF. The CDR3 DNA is TGTGCCAGCAGCTTCAGGGTGTCTAATTATGGCTACACCTTC. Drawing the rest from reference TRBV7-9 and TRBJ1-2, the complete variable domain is DTGVSQNPRHKITKRGQNVTFRCDPISEHNRLYWYRQTLGQGPEFLTYFQNEAQLEKSRLLSDRFSAERPKGSFSTLEIQRTEQGDSAMYLCASSFRVSNYGYTFGSGTRLTVV.